The T cell receptor (beta chain) under discussion was sequenced for a study of CD8 T cells in Susac syndrome. V dropped 5 bases and J dropped 8; count of bases not matched to a gene: 12. CDR1 and CDR2 (germline): LGHDT, YNNKEL (reference sequence). The CDR3 extends over 16 amino acids. Negative isolation yielded CD8+ and CD4+ T cells; FACS enriched TEMRA cells. The RNA input was about 0.5 to 1 ug, and it was reverse transcribed with random hexamers. TCRdb fed the immunoSEQ multiplex PCR reads into MiXCR, producing one record per CDR3 protein. This sample has 100,000 to 150,000 distinct CDR3 sequences; about 92% occur once, and the top ten carry about 0.087%.

The V call is TRBV3-1, the J call TRBJ2-1, with 10 bases matching TRBD1. The specimen was CD4+ T cells from PBMCs. This receptor was taken from a human donor with multiple sclerosis. The CDR3 DNA follows: TGTGCCAGCAGCTGGCCAGAGGGACAGGGGAGTCATGAGCAGTTCTTC. The encoded protein is CASSWPEGQGSHEQFF.